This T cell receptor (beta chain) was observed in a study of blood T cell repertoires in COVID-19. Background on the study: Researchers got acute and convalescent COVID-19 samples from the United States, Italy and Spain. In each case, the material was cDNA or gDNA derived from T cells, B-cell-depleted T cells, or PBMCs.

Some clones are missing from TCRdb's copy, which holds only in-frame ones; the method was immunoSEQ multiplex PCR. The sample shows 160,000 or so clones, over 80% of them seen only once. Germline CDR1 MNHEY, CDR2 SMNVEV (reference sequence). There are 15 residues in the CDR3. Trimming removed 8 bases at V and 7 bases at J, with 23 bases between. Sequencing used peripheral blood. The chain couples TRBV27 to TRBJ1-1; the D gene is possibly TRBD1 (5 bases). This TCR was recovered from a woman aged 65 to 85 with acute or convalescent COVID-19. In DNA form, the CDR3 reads TGTGCCAGCTACACCGTTAGGAGGGGCGGAGGTGAAGCTTTCTTT. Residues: CASYTVRRGGGEAFF.